These T cell receptor beta chains were read from a single sample in a study of somatic mutations in cytotoxic T cells in rheumatoid arthritis. Using immunoSEQ multiplex PCR, the repertoire was profiled, and TCRdb retains in-frame clones only, with some absent. There are 25,000 to 30,000 clones in the sample; less than 85% occur only once, and roughly a tenth lies in the top ten. The sample was CD8+ T cells sorted from blood. The receptors here all came from a woman under 30 in good health. The CDR3 runs from the conserved cysteine through the conserved F or W. D genes are given only for firm matches. Size values are once, few and many counts, or a class for expanded clones, and some rows have none.

clone size,J gene,D gene,V gene,CDR3 protein,CDR3 DNA
.,TRBJ2-1,TRBD2,TRBV11-2,CASSLKAGDHNEQFF,TGTGCCAGCAGCTTAAAAGCGGGAGACCACAATGAGCAGTTCTTC
.,TRBJ1-2,TRBD1,TRBV6-1,CASSESVGPGGEYGYTF,TGTGCCAGCAGTGAAAGCGTTGGGCCAGGGGGGGAATATGGCTACACCTTC
.,TRBJ2-5,.,TRBV7-9,CASSLDSQETQYF,TGTGCCAGCAGCCTAGACAGCCAAGAGACCCAGTACTTC
.,TRBJ1-2,.,TRBV7-9,CASSHAGQKLYGYTF,TGTGCCAGCAGCCACGCGGGACAAAAACTCTATGGCTACACCTTC
.,TRBJ1-1,.,TRBV29-1,CSVEGGPGGNTEAFF,TGCAGCGTTGAGGGCGGACCCGGGGGAAACACTGAAGCTTTCTTT
.,TRBJ1-4,.,TRBV7-8,CASSGDLEKLFF,TGTGCCAGCTCGGGGGATCTGGAAAAACTGTTTTTT
.,TRBJ1-1,.,TRBV30,CAWSVLRGPENTEAFF,TGTGCCTGGAGTGTATTGCGCGGGCCCGAGAACACTGAAGCTTTCTTT
.,TRBJ2-7,TRBD1,TRBV11-2,CASSQPTGGWEQYF,TGTGCCAGCAGCCAACCCACAGGGGGGTGGGAGCAGTACTTC
.,TRBJ2-3,.,TRBV5-6,CASSNPRAPLGDTQYF,TGTGCCAGCAGCAATCCACGGGCGCCCCTGGGGGATACGCAGTATTTT
.,TRBJ1-4,.,TRBV4-2,CASSSLGEKLFF,TGTGCCAGCAGCAGTCTTGGTGAAAAACTGTTTTTT
medium-sized,TRBJ1-1,.,TRBV19,CASSIEGQSYTEAFF,TGTGCCAGTAGTATAGAAGGGCAGTCTTACACTGAAGCTTTCTTT
.,TRBJ2-7,TRBD2,TRBV11-3,CASSTRTSGRCLYEQYF,TGTGCCAGCAGCACCCGGACTAGCGGGAGATGCCTCTACGAGCAGTACTTC
.,TRBJ1-1,TRBD1,TRBV5-4,CASSSNRGPNTEAFF,TGTGCCAGCAGCTCAAACAGGGGCCCGAACACTGAAGCTTTCTTT
.,TRBJ2-4,.,TRBV27,CASSHSSQNIQYF,TGTGCCAGCAGCCATAGCTCCCAAAACATTCAGTACTTC
.,TRBJ1-3,.,TRBV4-2,CASSHVGSGNTIYF,TGTGCCAGCAGCCACGTAGGCTCTGGAAACACCATATATTTT
.,TRBJ2-3,TRBD1,TRBV11-2,CASSPGGRGHGDTQYF,TGTGCCAGCAGCCCTGGGGGCAGGGGGCATGGAGATACGCAGTATTTT
once,TRBJ1-2,.,TRBV2,CASSEPGIAYGYTF,TGTGCCAGCAGTGAACCGGGAATAGCATATGGCTACACCTTC
few,TRBJ1-2,TRBD1,TRBV5-6,CASSLAGGVGYGYTF,TGTGCCAGCAGCTTGGCAGGGGGCGTGGGCTATGGCTACACCTTC
once,TRBJ2-1,.,TRBV19,CASSIAGVYNEQFF,TGTGCCAGTAGTATAGCGGGGGTCTACAATGAGCAGTTCTTC
.,TRBJ2-5,TRBD1,TRBV30,CAWSVGRGYETQYF,TGTGCCTGGAGTGTGGGCAGGGGGTATGAGACCCAGTACTTC
.,TRBJ1-1,.,TRBV7-9,CASSLGTEAFF,TGTGCCAGCAGCTTAGGGACTGAAGCTTTCTTT
.,TRBJ1-5,.,TRBV7-9,CASSSGNQPQHF,TGTGCCAGCAGCTCGGGGAATCAGCCCCAGCATTTT
.,TRBJ2-1,TRBD2,TRBV29-1,CSVLNLAGGRNEQFF,TGCAGCGTTTTAAACCTAGCGGGGGGGCGGAATGAGCAGTTCTTC
.,TRBJ2-7,.,TRBV7-9,CASSPGSYEQYF,TGTGCCAGCAGCCCGGGGAGCTACGAGCAGTACTTC